These 8 T cell receptor beta chains were sequenced from one sample in a study of shared clonotypes between healthy human individuals. Produced via immunoSEQ multiplex PCR; TCRdb's table is partial and in-frame only. This sample has a few million clones; nearly 97% occur once, and the top ten carry 0.1% to 0.15%. Source material: naive CD4+ T cells sorted from blood. Specified subset: CD45RA+ positively selected. These TCRs come from a man younger than 35 in good health.

This clone has only one observation. The chain is built from TRBV29-1 and TRBJ1-1; 9 nucleotides line up with TRBD1. CDR3 length: 15 amino acids. V dropped 6 bases and J dropped 1; count of bases not matched to a gene: 9. Per the germline V gene, CDR1 is SQVTM and CDR2 is ANQGSEA. CDR3 residues: CSVESGTGSNTEAFF. CDR3 DNA sequence: TGCAGCGTGGAATCCGGGACAGGGTCGAACACTGAAGCTTTCTTT.

The V and J genes are TRBV6-6 and TRBJ2-7, with TRBD1 as a possible D gene (6 bases). The CDR3 runs 15 residues. Trimming cost V 6 bases and J 0 bases, with 15 bases left between them. Germline loops: CDR1 MNHNY, CDR2 SVGAGI (reference sequence). CDR3 bases: TGTGCCAGCAGCCCCCGGGACATATCCTCCTACGAGCAGTACTTC. Residues: CASSPRDISSYEQYF.

V is TRBV11-3 and J is TRBJ2-3, with 8 nucleotides matching TRBD2. Per germline, CDR1 SGHNT and CDR2 YENEEA. This CDR3 spans 16 amino acids. V lost 1 base, J lost 0 bases, and 3 bases stayed unmatched. The CDR3 DNA follows: TGTGCCAGCAGCTTAGGACGCGGGGGGAGCACAGATACGCAGTATTTT. Translated: CASSLGRGGSTDTQYF.

The rearrangement uses TRBV5-1 and TRBJ2-2, with TRBD2 as a possible D gene (5 bases). This CDR3 has 14 amino acids. Per germline, CDR1 SGHRS and CDR2 YFSETQ. V was pared by 3 bases and J by 5 bases, with 11 bases between. In DNA form, the CDR3 reads TGCGCCAGCAGCTCTATCCCGGGGACCGGGGAGCTGTTTTTT. Protein product: CASSSIPGTGELFF.

J is TRBJ1-2 and V is TRBV5-1; TRBD1 agrees at 9 bases. CDR3 size: 17 residues. Germline CDR1 is SGHRS and CDR2 is YFSETQ. Germline trimming cut 0 bases from V and 7 bases from J; bases unmatched to any gene: 13. CDR3 sequence: CASSLGPRTGDRGGYTF. In nucleotides, the CDR3 is TGCGCCAGCAGCTTGGGCCCCAGGACAGGGGACCGGGGTGGCTACACCTTC.

As to this clone: In the same sample, other DNA sequences code for this CDR3. V is TRBV11-2 and J is TRBJ2-1, with 9 bases lining up with TRBD2. V trimming: 3 bases; J trimming: 5 bases; junction bases outside the gene matches: 5. The CDR3 extends over 15 amino acids. Germline V gives CDR1 SGHAT, CDR2 FQNNGV. The CDR3 spells CASSLSGRSDNEQFF. Here the CDR3 DNA reads TGTGCCAGCAGCTTGAGCGGGAGGTCCGACAATGAGCAGTTCTTC.

The chain combines TRBV6-5 with TRBJ2-5; D not resolved. Germline CDR1 MNHEY, CDR2 SVGAGI. This CDR3 contains 15 residues. Trimming cost V 7 bases and J 2 bases, with 17 bases left between them. CDR3 sequence: CASTRRHGMQETQYF. CDR3 sequence (DNA): TGTGCCAGCACCCGCCGACATGGAATGCAAGAGACCCAGTACTTC.

J is TRBJ2-7 and V is TRBV5-4, with 7 bases aligning to TRBD1. The V gene's germline CDR1 is SGHNT and CDR2 YYREEE (reference sequence). The length of the CDR3 is 16 residues. J lost 0 bases, V lost 3 bases, and 9 bases had no gene match. This CDR3 reads CASSSGGQAPSYEQYF. In nucleotides, the CDR3 is TGTGCCAGCAGCTCTGGTGGACAGGCTCCCTCCTACGAGCAGTACTTC.